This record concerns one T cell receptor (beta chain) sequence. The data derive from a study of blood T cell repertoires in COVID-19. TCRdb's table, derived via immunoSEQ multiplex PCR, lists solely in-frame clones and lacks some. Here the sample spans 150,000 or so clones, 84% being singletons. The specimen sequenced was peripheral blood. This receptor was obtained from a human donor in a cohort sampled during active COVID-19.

CDR3 loop: CASSQVRNGELFF. The CDR3 nucleotides read TGTGCCAGCAGCCAAGTCAGGAACGGGGAGCTGTTTTTT. V and J are TRBV3-1 (or the pseudogene TRBV3-2) and TRBJ2-2, with D unresolved. The ends were cut back, 1 base at V and 7 bases at J, with 7 bases in the middle. CDR1 LGHDT and CDR2 YNNKEL come from the germline V gene (reference sequence). This CDR3 has 13 amino acids.